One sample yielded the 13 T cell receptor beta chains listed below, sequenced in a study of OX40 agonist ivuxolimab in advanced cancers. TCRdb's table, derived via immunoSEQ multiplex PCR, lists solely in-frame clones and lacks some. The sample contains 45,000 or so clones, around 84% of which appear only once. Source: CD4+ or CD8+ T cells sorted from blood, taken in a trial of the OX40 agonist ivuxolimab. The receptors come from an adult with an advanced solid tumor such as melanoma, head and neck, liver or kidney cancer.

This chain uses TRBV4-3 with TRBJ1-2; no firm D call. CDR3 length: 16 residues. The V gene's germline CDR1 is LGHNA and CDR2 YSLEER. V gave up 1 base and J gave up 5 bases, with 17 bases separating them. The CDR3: CASSQGGSGSRYGYTF. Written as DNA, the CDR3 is TGCGCCAGCAGCCAAGGAGGCAGCGGCTCCCGATATGGCTACACCTTC.

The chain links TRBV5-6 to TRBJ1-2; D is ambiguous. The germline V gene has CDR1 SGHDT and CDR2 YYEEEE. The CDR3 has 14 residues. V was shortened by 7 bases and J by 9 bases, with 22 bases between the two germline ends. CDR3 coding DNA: TGTGCCAGCCGCCTAAGTGGGGAACGTGATAGCTACACCTTC. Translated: CASRLSGERDSYTF.

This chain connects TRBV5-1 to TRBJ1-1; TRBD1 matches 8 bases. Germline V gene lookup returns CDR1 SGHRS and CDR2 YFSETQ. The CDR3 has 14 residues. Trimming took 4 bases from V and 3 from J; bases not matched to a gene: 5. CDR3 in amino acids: CASSRTGRDTEAFF. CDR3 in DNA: TGCGCCAGCAGCAGGACAGGGCGGGACACTGAAGCTTTCTTT. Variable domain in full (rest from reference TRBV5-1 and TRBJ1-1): KAGVTQTPRYLIKTRGQQVTLSCSPISGHRSVSWYQQTPGQGLQFLFEYFSETQRNKGNFPGRFSGRQFSNSRSEMNVSTLELGDSALYLCASSRTGRDTEAFFGQGTRLTVV.

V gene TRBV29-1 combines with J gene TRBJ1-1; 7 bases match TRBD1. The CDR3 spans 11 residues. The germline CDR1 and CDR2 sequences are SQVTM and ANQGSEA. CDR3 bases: TGCGGGGGACAGTTGGACACTGAAGCTTTCTTT. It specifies CGGQLDTEAFF.

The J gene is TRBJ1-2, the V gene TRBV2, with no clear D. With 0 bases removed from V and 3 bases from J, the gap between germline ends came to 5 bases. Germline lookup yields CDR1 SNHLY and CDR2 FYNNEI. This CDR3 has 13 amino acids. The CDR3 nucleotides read TGTGCCAGCAGTGAAGCAGAGGACTATGGCTACACCTTC. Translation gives CASSEAEDYGYTF.

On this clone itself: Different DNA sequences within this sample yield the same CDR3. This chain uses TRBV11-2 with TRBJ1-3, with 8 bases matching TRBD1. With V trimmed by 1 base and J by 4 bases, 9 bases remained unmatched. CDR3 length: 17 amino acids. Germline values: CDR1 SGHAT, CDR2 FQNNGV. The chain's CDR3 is CASSLARTGGRGNTIYF. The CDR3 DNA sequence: TGTGCCAGCAGCTTAGCCCGAACAGGGGGAAGGGGAAACACCATATATTTT.

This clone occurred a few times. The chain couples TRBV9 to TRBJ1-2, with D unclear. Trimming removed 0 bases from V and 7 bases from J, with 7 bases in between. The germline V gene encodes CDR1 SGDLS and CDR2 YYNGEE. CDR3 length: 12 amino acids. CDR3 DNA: TGTGCCAGCAGCGTAGGGCAGTTTGGCTACACCTTC. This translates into CASSVGQFGYTF.

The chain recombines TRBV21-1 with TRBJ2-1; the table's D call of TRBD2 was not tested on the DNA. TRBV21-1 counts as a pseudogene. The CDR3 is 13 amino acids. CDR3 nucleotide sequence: TGTGCCAGCAGCCAAGGGGAGGGTCATGAGCAGTTCTTC. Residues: CASSQGEGHEQFF.

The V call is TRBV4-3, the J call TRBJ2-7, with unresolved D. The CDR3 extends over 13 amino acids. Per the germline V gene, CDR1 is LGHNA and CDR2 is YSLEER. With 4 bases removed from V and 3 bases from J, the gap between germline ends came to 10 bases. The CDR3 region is CASSPWIYYEQYF. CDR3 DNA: TGCGCCAGCAGCCCCTGGATTTACTACGAGCAGTACTTC.

DNA of the CDR3: TGTGCCAGCAGTCAAAGCGCCGGGGCCCCCTACGAGCAGTACTTC. Amino acids: CASSQSAGAPYEQYF. The chain couples TRBV27 to TRBJ2-7, with D perhaps TRBD1 or TRBD2 (5 bases each). Germline CDR1 reads MNHEY; CDR2 reads SMNVEV (reference sequence). The ends were cut back, 5 bases at V and 2 bases at J, with 16 bases in the middle. The CDR3 is 15 residues long.

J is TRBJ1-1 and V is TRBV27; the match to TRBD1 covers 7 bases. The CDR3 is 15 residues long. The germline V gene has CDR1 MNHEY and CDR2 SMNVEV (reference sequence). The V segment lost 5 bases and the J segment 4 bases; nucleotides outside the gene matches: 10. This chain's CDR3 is CASSAYRGSGTEAFF. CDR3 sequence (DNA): TGTGCCAGCAGTGCCTACAGGGGCTCAGGCACTGAAGCTTTCTTT.

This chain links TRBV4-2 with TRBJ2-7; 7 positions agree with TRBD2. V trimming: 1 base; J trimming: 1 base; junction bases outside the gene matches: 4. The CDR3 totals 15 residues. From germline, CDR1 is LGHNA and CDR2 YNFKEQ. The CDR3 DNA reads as TGTGCCAGCAGCCAAGGTAGCGGGTTATCCTACGAGCAGTACTTC. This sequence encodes CASSQGSGLSYEQYF.

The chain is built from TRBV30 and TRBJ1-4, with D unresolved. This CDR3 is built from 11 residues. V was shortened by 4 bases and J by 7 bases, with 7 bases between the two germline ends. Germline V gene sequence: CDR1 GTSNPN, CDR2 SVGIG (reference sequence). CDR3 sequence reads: CAWKIVEKLFF. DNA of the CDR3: TGTGCCTGGAAAATCGTTGAAAAACTGTTTTTT.